This TCR beta chain derives from a study of neoadjuvant anti-PD-1 for oral cavity cancer. Study context: Nivolumab at 3 mg/kg was mostly given biweekly, three to four doses, pre-surgery.

This clone has just one count. V gave up 2 bases and J gave up 5 bases; unmatched junction bases: 4. There are 15 residues in the CDR3. Germline CDR1 and CDR2: KGHSH and LQKENI. The time point denotes: after neoadjuvant nivolumab, at surgical resection. Profiled with immunoSEQ multiplex PCR; TCRdb holds only in-frame clones, not every one. The repertoire holds approximately 8,000 clones, with approximately 70% as singletons. V and J are TRBV18 and TRBJ2-1; 9 bases align to TRBD2. The material sequenced was PBMCs, taken after nivolumab (anti-PD-1) treatment. This TCR came from a person aged 35-79 years with oral cavity squamous cell carcinoma. CDR3 sequence: CASSPAGGRNNEQFF. CDR3 nucleotide sequence: TGTGCCAGCTCACCAGCGGGAGGGCGGAACAATGAGCAGTTCTTC.